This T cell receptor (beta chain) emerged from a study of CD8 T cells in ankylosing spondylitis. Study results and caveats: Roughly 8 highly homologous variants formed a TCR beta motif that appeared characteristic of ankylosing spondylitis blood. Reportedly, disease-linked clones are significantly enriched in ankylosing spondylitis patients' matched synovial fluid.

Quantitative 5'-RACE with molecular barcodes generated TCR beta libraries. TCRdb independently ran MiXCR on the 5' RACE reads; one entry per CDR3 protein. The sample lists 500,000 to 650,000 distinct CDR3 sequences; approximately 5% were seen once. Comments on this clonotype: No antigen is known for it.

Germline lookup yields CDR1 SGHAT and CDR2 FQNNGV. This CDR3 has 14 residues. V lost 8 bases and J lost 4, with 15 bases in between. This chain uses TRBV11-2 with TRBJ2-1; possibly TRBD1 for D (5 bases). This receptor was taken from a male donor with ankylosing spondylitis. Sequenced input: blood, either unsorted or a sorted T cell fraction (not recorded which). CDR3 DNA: TGTGCCAGCTCGAAACTGGGGCTGTACAATGAGCAGTTCTTC. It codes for CASSKLGLYNEQFF. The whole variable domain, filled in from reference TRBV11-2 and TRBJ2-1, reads EAGVAQSPRYKIIEKRQSVAFWCNPISGHATLYWYQQILGQGPKLLIQFQNNGVVDDSQLPKDRFSAERLKGVDSTLKIQPAKLEDSAVYLCASSKLGLYNEQFFGPGTRLTVL.